The 22 T cell receptor beta chains listed next were all sequenced from one sample in a study of shared clonotypes between healthy human individuals. The assay was immunoSEQ multiplex PCR, and TCRdb's table has in-frame clones only and misses some. Of 2 million or so clones listed, roughly 96% are singletons. The sequencing input was naive CD4+ T cells sorted from blood. The subset was: CD45RA+ positively selected. These receptors all come from a young man in good health.

The V gene is TRBV10-3, the J gene TRBJ2-7; 7 bases are shared with TRBD1. Looked up from germline, CDR1 is ENHRY and CDR2 is SYGVKD. CDR3 length: 13 amino acids. Germline trimming cut 8 bases from V and 1 base from J; bases unmatched to any gene: 5. Written as DNA, the CDR3 is TGTGCCATCGGGCAGGGGGAGTCCTACGAGCAGTACTTC. Translating it yields CAIGQGESYEQYF.

This CDR3 reads CASSQDRGVRANTEAFF. The CDR3, as DNA: TGCGCCAGCAGCCAAGACAGGGGGGTGAGGGCGAACACTGAAGCTTTCTTT. The rearrangement joins TRBV4-3 to TRBJ1-1, with 7 bases identical to TRBD1. Trimming took 0 bases from V and 1 from J; bases not matched to a gene: 8. Per germline, CDR1 LGHNA and CDR2 YSLEER. This CDR3 comprises 17 residues.

This sequence joins TRBV4-1 and TRBJ1-4; 7 nucleotides line up with TRBD1. Germline V CDR1 and CDR2: MGHRA, YSYEKL. Germline trimming cut 0 bases from V and 8 bases from J; bases unmatched to any gene: 6. The CDR3 is 15 residues long. Here the CDR3 DNA reads TGCGCCAGCAGCCAAGAGGACAGGTTGCGAGAAAAACTGTTTTTT. This encodes CASSQEDRLREKLFF.

The CDR3 is CASSLGHEQYF. The CDR3 DNA reads as TGTGCCAGCAGCTTAGGCCACGAGCAGTACTTC. The J gene is TRBJ2-7, the V gene TRBV11-3; D remains ambiguous. CDR3 length: 11 amino acids. CDR1 SGHNT and CDR2 YENEEA come from the germline V gene. Trimming removed 1 base at V and 5 bases at J, with 3 bases between.

The V gene is TRBV11-2, the J gene TRBJ2-2, with TRBD2 identical over 11 bases. V trimming: 3 bases; J trimming: 2 bases; junction bases outside the gene matches: 2. There are 16 residues in the CDR3. Per germline, CDR1 SGHAT and CDR2 FQNNGV. CDR3: CASSFSGGANTGELFF. The CDR3 DNA sequence: TGTGCCAGCAGCTTTAGCGGGGGGGCCAACACCGGGGAGCTGTTTTTT.

The chain uses TRBV28 and TRBJ2-7; 9 bases fit TRBD1. Per germline, CDR1 MDHEN and CDR2 SYDVKM. V was clipped by 3 bases and J by 2 bases; unmatched bases: 5. CDR3 length equals 15 residues. DNA of the CDR3: TGTGCCAGCAGTTTCCTACAGGGGGCGCCCTACGAGCAGTACTTC. It yields the protein CASSFLQGAPYEQYF. Supplemented by reference TRBV28 and TRBJ2-7, the full variable domain reads DVKVTQSSRYLVKRTGEKVFLECVQDMDHENMFWYRQDPGLGLRLIYFSYDVKMKEKGDIPEGYSVSREKKERFSLILESASTNQTSMYLCASSFLQGAPYEQYFGPGTRLTVT.

About this clone: A much bigger clone sits one base away, suggesting this may be a read error. Distinct nucleotide sequences in the sample also encode this CDR3. The chain couples TRBV30 to TRBJ2-7; D uncertain. This CDR3 region has 11 residues. CDR1 is GTSNPN and CDR2 is SVGIG in the germline V gene (reference sequence). V was clipped by 0 bases and J by 4 bases, with 4 bases between them. Written as DNA, the CDR3 is TGTGCCTGGAGTGTCCAGTACGAGCAGTACTTC. Translated: CAWSVQYEQYF.

V is TRBV4-1 and J is TRBJ2-2, with no clear D. From germline, CDR1 is MGHRA and CDR2 YSYEKL. V was shortened by 10 bases and J by 5 bases, with 8 bases between the two germline ends. This CDR3 has 11 residues. CDR3 bases: TGCGCCATCACTTATACCGGGGAGCTGTTTTTT. This sequence encodes CAITYTGELFF.

The chain combines TRBV5-1 with TRBJ2-5; unclear D gene. The CDR3 runs 14 residues. Per germline, CDR1 SGHRS and CDR2 YFSETQ. Trimming left V 0 bases short and J 3 bases short, with 9 bases between. The CDR3 nucleotides read TGCGCCAGCAGCTTGGAGGGCTCTAAAGAGACCCAGTACTTC. It translates to CASSLEGSKETQYF.

The rearrangement uses TRBV7-9 and TRBJ2-6; D unresolved. The CDR3 length is 15 residues. The V end was cut by 3 bases, the J end by 1 base, with 7 bases between. CDR1 and CDR2 from the germline V gene are SEHNR and FQNEAQ (reference sequence). DNA for the CDR3: TGTGCCAGCAGCTTCCAAGTATCTGGGGCCAACGTCCTGACTTTC. It is translated as CASSFQVSGANVLTF.

The chain is built from TRBV7-2 and TRBJ1-1; D might be TRBD1 (6 bases). V gave up 3 bases and J gave up 6 bases, with 14 bases separating them. CDR3 length: 14 residues. Germline lookup yields CDR1 SGHTA and CDR2 FQGNSA. The CDR3 coding sequence is TGTGCCAGCAGCTTTGGCTGGGGGGGCCCTGAAGCTTTCTTT. Amino acids: CASSFGWGGPEAFF.

The chain employs TRBV5-6 and TRBJ1-5; 7 nucleotides line up with TRBD1. CDR3 length: 15 amino acids. After removal of 1 base from V and 3 bases from J, the junction contained 4 bases not matched to a gene. Germline CDR1 reads SGHDT; CDR2 reads YYEEEE. CDR3 amino acids: CASSLKGQYNQPQHF. CDR3 DNA sequence: TGTGCCAGCAGCTTGAAGGGACAGTACAATCAGCCCCAGCATTTT.

This chain connects TRBV6-1 to TRBJ1-2, with unresolved D. In germline, CDR1 is MNHNS, CDR2 SASEGT. This CDR3 is built from 17 residues. The V end was cut by 1 base, the J end by 2 bases, with 17 bases between. The CDR3 sequence is CASSEGAPISWNYGYTF. The CDR3 coding sequence is TGTGCCAGCAGTGAAGGGGCTCCGATAAGTTGGAACTATGGCTACACCTTC.

This clone showed up just once. J is TRBJ1-1 and V is TRBV5-4; TRBD1 is a possible D gene (5 bases). Trimming took off 0 bases at V and 1 base at J, with 10 bases between the two ends. There are 15 residues in the CDR3. CDR1 and CDR2 (germline): SGHNT, YYREEE (reference sequence). The CDR3 DNA follows: TGTGCCAGCAGCTTGGGGGGCGGACAGAACACTGAAGCTTTCTTT. Protein sequence: CASSLGGGQNTEAFF. The whole variable domain, remainder taken from reference TRBV5-4 and TRBJ1-1, is ETGVTQSPTHLIKTRGQQVTLRCSSQSGHNTVSWYQQALGQGPQFIFQYYREEENGRGNFPPRFSGLQFPNYSSELNVNALELDDSALYLCASSLGGGQNTEAFFGQGTRLTVV.

On this clone itself: A read error may explain this, as a much larger clone is one base away. Additional DNA sequences in this sample encode the identical CDR3. This chain connects TRBV7-2 to TRBJ1-2; 7 bases agree with TRBD1. Germline-derived CDR1 and CDR2 are SGHTA and FQGNSA. The CDR3 spans 14 residues. The V and J ends lost 3 bases and 0 bases, in that order; junction bases with no gene match: 1. CDR3 nucleotide sequence: TGTGCCAGCAGCTTTGACAGGGCTAACTATGGCTACACCTTC. Translated, it gives CASSFDRANYGYTF.

This chain joins TRBV7-9 and TRBJ1-1, with 7 nucleotides matching TRBD1. Germline CDR1 is SEHNR and CDR2 is FQNEAQ (reference sequence). The CDR3 length is 15 residues. The trim removed 5 bases at V and 3 bases at J, leaving 9 bases unmatched. CDR3 nucleotides: TGTGCCAGCAGCCAAAGGGGGACAGATCACACTGAAGCTTTCTTT. It is translated as CASSQRGTDHTEAFF.

The gene calls are TRBV7-9 and TRBJ2-7; 11 bases line up with TRBD1. Per germline, CDR1 SEHNR and CDR2 FQNEAQ (reference sequence). The CDR3 runs 14 residues. With 5 bases clipped from V and 3 bases from J, the junction kept 3 bases outside the gene matches. The DNA of the CDR3 is TGTGCCAGCAGCGGGACAGGGGGATACTACGAGCAGTACTTC. Encoded protein: CASSGTGGYYEQYF.

This chain joins TRBV7-8 and TRBJ2-7; D unresolved. CDR1 is SGHVS and CDR2 is FQNEAQ in the germline V gene. The CDR3 runs 11 residues. Trimming removed 2 bases from V and 5 bases from J, with 4 bases in between. DNA for the CDR3: TGTGCCAGCAGCTTATTCGACGAGCAGTACTTC. Its protein is CASSLFDEQYF.

The chain recombines TRBV18 with TRBJ2-1; TRBD2 agrees at 8 bases. Germline CDR1 is KGHSH and CDR2 is LQKENI. This CDR3 region has 16 residues. V was pared by 2 bases and J by 5 bases, with 8 bases of the junction left unmatched. CDR3 in amino acids: CASSPFLAGGDNEQFF. The CDR3 coding sequence is TGTGCCAGCTCACCATTCCTCGCGGGGGGAGACAATGAGCAGTTCTTC.

On this clone: This specimen includes other DNA sequences encoding the same CDR3. This chain joins TRBV5-1 and TRBJ2-3; no clear D gene. There are 12 residues in the CDR3. With 2 bases removed from V and 4 bases from J, the gap between germline ends came to 5 bases. Looked up from germline, CDR1 is SGHRS and CDR2 is YFSETQ. The CDR3 reads CASSLVADTQYF. In DNA, the CDR3 is TGCGCCAGCAGCTTAGTCGCAGATACGCAGTATTTT. Drawing the rest from reference TRBV5-1 and TRBJ2-3, the complete variable domain is KAGVTQTPRYLIKTRGQQVTLSCSPISGHRSVSWYQQTPGQGLQFLFEYFSETQRNKGNFPGRFSGRQFSNSRSEMNVSTLELGDSALYLCASSLVADTQYFGPGTRLTVL.

The rearrangement links TRBV30 to TRBJ1-4; D is uncertain. The CDR3 runs to 16 residues. Germline loops: CDR1 GTSNPN, CDR2 SVGIG (reference sequence). V lost 0 bases to trimming and J lost 0 bases, with 11 bases between them. The CDR3 DNA follows: TGTGCCTGGAGTGTAACCCGGACTGCAACTAATGAAAAACTGTTTTTT. This encodes CAWSVTRTATNEKLFF.

J is TRBJ1-3 and V is TRBV5-6; D uncertain. Germline V gene sequence: CDR1 SGHDT, CDR2 YYEEEE. Trimming stripped 1 base from V and 3 bases from J, with 11 bases between. The CDR3 contains 15 residues. In DNA form, the CDR3 reads TGTGCCAGCAGCTTGAGTGGGAGCTTTGGAAACACCATATATTTT. Its protein product is CASSLSGSFGNTIYF.